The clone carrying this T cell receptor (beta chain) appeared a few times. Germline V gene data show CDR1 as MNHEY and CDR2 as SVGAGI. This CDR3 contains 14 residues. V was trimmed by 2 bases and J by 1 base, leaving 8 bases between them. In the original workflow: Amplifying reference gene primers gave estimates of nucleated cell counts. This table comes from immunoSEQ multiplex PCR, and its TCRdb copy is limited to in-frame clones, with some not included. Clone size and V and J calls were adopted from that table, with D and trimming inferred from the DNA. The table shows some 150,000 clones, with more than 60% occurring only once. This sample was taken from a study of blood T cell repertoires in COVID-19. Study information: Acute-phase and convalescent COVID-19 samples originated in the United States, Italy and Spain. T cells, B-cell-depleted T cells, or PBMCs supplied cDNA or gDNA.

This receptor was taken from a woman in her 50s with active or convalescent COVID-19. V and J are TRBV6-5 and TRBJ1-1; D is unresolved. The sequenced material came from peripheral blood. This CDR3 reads CASSYPPWNTEAFF. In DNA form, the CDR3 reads TGTGCCAGCAGTTACCCCCCGTGGAACACTGAAGCTTTCTTT.